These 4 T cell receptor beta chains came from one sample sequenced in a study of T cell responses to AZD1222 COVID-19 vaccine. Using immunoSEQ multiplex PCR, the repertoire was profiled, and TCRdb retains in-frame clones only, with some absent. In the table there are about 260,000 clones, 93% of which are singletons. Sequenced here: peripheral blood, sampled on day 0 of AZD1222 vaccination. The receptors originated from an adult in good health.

DNA for the CDR3: TGTGCCCATGAACGGGGCACTGAAGCTTTCTTT. It specifies CAHERGTEAFF. The rearrangement links TRBV5-8 to TRBJ1-1; D is unclear. With 10 bases removed from V and 4 bases from J, the gap between germline ends came to 11 bases. This CDR3 comprises 11 residues. Germline V CDR1 and CDR2: SGHTS, YDEGEE.

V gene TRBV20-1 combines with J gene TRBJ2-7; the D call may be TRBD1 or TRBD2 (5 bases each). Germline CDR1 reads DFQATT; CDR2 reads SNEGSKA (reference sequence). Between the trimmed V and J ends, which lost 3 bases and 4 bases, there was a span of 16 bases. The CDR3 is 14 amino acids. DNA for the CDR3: TGCAGTGCTAGTGTGGGGACCTCCCAATACGAGCAGTACTTC. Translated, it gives CSASVGTSQYEQYF.

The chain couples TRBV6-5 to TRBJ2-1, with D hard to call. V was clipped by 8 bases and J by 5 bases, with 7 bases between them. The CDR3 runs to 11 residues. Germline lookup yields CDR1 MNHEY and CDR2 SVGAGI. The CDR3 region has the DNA TGTGCCAGCTCCCAAAACAATGAGCAGTTCTTC. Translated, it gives CASSQNNEQFF.

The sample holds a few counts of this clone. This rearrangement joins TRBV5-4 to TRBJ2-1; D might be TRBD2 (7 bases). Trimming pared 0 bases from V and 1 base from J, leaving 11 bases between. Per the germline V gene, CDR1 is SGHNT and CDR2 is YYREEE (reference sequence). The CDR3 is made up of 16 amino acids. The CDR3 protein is CASSLEGGPSYNEQFF. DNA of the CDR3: TGTGCCAGCAGCTTGGAGGGGGGGCCGTCCTACAATGAGCAGTTCTTC. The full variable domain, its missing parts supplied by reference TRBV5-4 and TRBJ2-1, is ETGVTQSPTHLIKTRGQQVTLRCSSQSGHNTVSWYQQALGQGPQFIFQYYREEENGRGNFPPRFSGLQFPNYSSELNVNALELDDSALYLCASSLEGGPSYNEQFFGPGTRLTVL.